One T cell receptor (beta chain) is described in this entry. The CDR3 spans 13 residues. Germline CDR1 MGHDK, CDR2 SYGVNS. V was trimmed by 4 bases and J by 11 bases, leaving 17 bases between them. As originally analysed: Amplification of reference gene primers provided the estimated nucleated cell counts. The assay was immunoSEQ multiplex PCR, and TCRdb's table has in-frame clones only and misses some. D and trimming come from the DNA, and the V and J calls and clone size come from that table. The data hold about 360,000 clones, with about 87% observed a single time. This record belongs to a study of blood T cell repertoires in COVID-19.

The source is a man aged 25 to 40 who had recovered from COVID-19. What was sequenced was PBMCs or T cells enriched from blood (not recorded which). The chain recombines TRBV25-1 with TRBJ1-1, with D possibly TRBD1 on 6 matching bases. The CDR3, as DNA: TGTGCCAGCAGTGCTACCTCACAGGGATATGCTTTCTTT. It codes for CASSATSQGYAFF.